The clone carrying this T cell receptor beta chain came up a few times. Its specificity is not known. This sample was included in a study of T cell repertoires in cytomegalovirus infection. Study-level points and caveats: Clonotype analysis showed dominance of the ex vivo response by HLA-C-restricted CMV-specific TCR beta clonotypes. CMV carriers having the relevant HLA were flagged by cumulative public TCR beta family frequency.

Germline V CDR1 and CDR2: ENHRY, SYGVKD. Trimming stripped 4 bases from V and 8 bases from J, with 15 bases between. The CDR3 spans 14 residues. Via MiXCR, TCRdb re-called the reads, giving one row per CDR3 protein. The sample holds approximately 120,000 distinct CDR3 sequences, 29% seen once. The receptor was derived from a human donor in good health (CMV status not recorded). Some clones in this sample may be carry-over from other donors' samples. The chain recombines TRBV10-3 with TRBJ2-1, with a weak D call TRBD2 (5 bases). The material was CD8+ T cells from cultured PBMCs, obtained from culture after CMV antigen stimulation. As DNA, the CDR3 is TGTGCCATCAGTGTTATAGAGGGCCTCGATGAGCAGTTCTTC. This codes for CAISVIEGLDEQFF.